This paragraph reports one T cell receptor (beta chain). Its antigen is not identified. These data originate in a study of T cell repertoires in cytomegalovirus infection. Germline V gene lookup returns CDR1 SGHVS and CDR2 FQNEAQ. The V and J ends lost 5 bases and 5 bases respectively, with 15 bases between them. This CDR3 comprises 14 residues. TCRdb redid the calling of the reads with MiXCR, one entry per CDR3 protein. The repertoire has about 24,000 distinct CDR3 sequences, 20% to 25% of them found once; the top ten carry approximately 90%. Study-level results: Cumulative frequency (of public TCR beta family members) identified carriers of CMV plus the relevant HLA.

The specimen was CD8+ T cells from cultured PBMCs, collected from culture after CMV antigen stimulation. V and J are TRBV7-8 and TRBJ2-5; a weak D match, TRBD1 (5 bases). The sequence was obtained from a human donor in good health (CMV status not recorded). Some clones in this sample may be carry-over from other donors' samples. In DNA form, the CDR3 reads TGTGCCAGCAGCAATTCAGGGTTTGGGGAGACCCAGTACTTC. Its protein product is CASSNSGFGETQYF.